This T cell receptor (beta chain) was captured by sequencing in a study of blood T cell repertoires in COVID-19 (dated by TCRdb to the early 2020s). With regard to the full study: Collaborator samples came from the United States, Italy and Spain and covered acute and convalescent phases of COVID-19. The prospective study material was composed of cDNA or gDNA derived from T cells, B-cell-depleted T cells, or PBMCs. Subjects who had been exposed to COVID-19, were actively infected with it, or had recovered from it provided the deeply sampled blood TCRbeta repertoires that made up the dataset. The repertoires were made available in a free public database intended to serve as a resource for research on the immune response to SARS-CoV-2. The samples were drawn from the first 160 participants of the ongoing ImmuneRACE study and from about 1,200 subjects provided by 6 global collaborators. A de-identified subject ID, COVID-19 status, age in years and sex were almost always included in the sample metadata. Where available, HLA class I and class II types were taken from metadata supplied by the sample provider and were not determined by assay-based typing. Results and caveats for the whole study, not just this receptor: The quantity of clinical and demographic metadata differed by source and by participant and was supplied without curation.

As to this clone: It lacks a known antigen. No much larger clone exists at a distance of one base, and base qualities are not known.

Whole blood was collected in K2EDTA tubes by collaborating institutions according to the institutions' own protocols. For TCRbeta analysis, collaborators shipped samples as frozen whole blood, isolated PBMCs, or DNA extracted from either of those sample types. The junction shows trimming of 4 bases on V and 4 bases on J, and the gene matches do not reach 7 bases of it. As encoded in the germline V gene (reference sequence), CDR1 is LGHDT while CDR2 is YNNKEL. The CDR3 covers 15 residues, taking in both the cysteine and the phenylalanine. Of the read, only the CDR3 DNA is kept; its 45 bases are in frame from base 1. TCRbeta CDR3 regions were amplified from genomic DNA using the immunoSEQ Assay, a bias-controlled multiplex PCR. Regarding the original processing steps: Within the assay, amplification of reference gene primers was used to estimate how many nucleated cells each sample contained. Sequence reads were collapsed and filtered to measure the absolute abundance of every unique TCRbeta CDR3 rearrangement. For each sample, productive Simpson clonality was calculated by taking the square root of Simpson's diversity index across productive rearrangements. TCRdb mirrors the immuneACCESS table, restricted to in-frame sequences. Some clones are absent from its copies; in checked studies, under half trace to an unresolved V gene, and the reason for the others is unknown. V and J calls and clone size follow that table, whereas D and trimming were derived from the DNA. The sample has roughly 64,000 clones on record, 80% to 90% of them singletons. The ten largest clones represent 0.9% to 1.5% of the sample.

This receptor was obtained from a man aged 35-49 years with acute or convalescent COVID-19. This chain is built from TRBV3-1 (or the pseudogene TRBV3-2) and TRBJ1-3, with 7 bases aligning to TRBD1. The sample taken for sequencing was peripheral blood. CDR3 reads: CASSLTDRWGNTIYF. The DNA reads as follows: TGTGCCAGCAGCCTTACGGACAGGTGGGGAAACACCATATATTTT.